The 14 T cell receptor beta chains below come from one sample, sequenced in a study of cytomegalovirus exposure and HLA in healthy donors. Amplification used 60 Vbeta primers and 13 Jbeta primers. Profiling relied on immunoSEQ multiplex PCR, and the TCRdb table lists in-frame clones only, not all of them. Among 100,000 to 150,000 clones listed, around 74% were seen once. The sample consisted of PBMCs. All receptors derive from a man between 40 and 49 years old in good health and CMV-seropositive.

The chain couples TRBV18 to TRBJ2-1; 12 bases match TRBD2. CDR3 size: 15 residues. Trimming at V came to 3 bases and at J to 6 bases, leaving 3 bases not matched to a gene. Germline CDR1 reads KGHSH; CDR2 reads LQKENI. CDR3 nucleotides: TGTGCCAGCTCACCGGCTAGCGGGGGGGCCAATGAGCAGTTCTTC. It yields the protein CASSPASGGANEQFF.

This clone has a handful of counts. The rearrangement joins TRBV5-1 to TRBJ2-3, with TRBD1 matching 7 bases. Trimming cost V 0 bases and J 1 base; bases outside gene matches: 2. The CDR3 loop spans 15 amino acids. Germline V gene sequence: CDR1 SGHRS, CDR2 YFSETQ. CDR3 in DNA: TGCGCCAGCAGCTTGGGGGACAGCCGCACAGATACGCAGTATTTT. Amino acids: CASSLGDSRTDTQYF.

The chain couples TRBV2 to TRBJ1-1, with D uncertain. There are 13 residues in the CDR3. With 6 bases removed from V and 2 bases from J, the gap between germline ends came to 10 bases. Germline V gene data show CDR1 as SNHLY and CDR2 as FYNNEI. CDR3 DNA: TGTGCCAGCAGAGAGGACTACAACACTGAAGCTTTCTTT. Its protein product is CASREDYNTEAFF.

The DNA of the CDR3 is TGTGCCAGTAGTATGATTTCGGGGGTATATGGCTACACCTTC. This sequence encodes CASSMISGVYGYTF. The V and J genes are TRBV19 and TRBJ1-2; possibly TRBD1 for D (5 bases). Germline V lookup: CDR1 LNHDA, CDR2 SQIVND (reference sequence). CDR3 length: 14 amino acids. Deletions cut 3 bases from V and 5 bases from J, with 13 bases between.

V is TRBV29-1 and J is TRBJ2-1, with a weak D call TRBD2 (5 bases). Germline-derived CDR1 and CDR2 are SQVTM and ANQGSEA. V lost 0 bases to trimming and J lost 1 base, with 13 bases between them. The CDR3 consists of 16 residues. CDR3 amino acids: CSVEDPSGRSYNEQFF. CDR3 nucleotide sequence: TGCAGCGTTGAAGATCCCAGCGGCCGATCCTACAATGAGCAGTTCTTC.

V and J are TRBV5-1 and TRBJ2-5; 7 positions match TRBD1. The J segment lost 2 bases and the V segment lost 4 bases, leaving 2 bases of the junction unmatched. The length of the CDR3 is 13 residues. The germline CDR1 and CDR2 sequences are SGHRS and YFSETQ. The CDR3 DNA sequence: TGCGCCAGCAGCGTGACAGGGCAAGAGACCCAGTACTTC. Encoded protein: CASSVTGQETQYF.

This CDR3 reads CASSPTGTSGHYNEQFF. CDR3 bases: TGTGCCAGCAGCCCGACAGGGACTAGCGGGCATTACAATGAGCAGTTCTTC. The rearrangement uses TRBV7-6 and TRBJ2-1; 12 positions match TRBD2. Unmatched junction bases numbered 9, after V lost 5 bases and J lost 4 bases. The CDR3 consists of 17 residues. Germline values: CDR1 SGHVS, CDR2 FNYEAQ. Full variable domain (remainder filled in from reference TRBV7-6 and TRBJ2-1): GAGVSQSPRYKVTKRGQDVALRCDPISGHVSLYWYRQALGQGPEFLTYFNYEAQQDKSGLPNDRFSAERPEGSISTLTIQRTEQRDSAMYRCASSPTGTSGHYNEQFFGPGTRLTVL.

J is TRBJ2-3 and V is TRBV7-8; weak D call: TRBD1 (6 bases). The CDR3 totals 17 residues. Germline V gene lookup returns CDR1 SGHVS and CDR2 FQNEAQ. V was clipped by 0 bases and J by 3 bases, with 16 bases between them. As DNA, the CDR3 is TGTGCCAGCAGCTTAGCGCCTATTTCTAGGGGGACAGATACGCAGTATTTT. This gives the protein CASSLAPISRGTDTQYF.

Only one count was recorded for this clone. This chain's CDR3 is CASRRGANTEAFF. Here the CDR3 DNA reads TGTGCCAGCAGGCGGGGGGCCAACACTGAAGCTTTCTTT. J is TRBJ1-1 and V is TRBV7-8, with D perhaps TRBD1 (6 bases). This CDR3 has 13 amino acids. With 6 bases removed from V and 2 bases from J, the gap between germline ends came to 10 bases. From germline, CDR1 is SGHVS and CDR2 FQNEAQ.

This sequence joins TRBV21-1 and TRBJ2-3; TRBD1 is the table's D call, not checked against the DNA. TRBV21-1 is shown as a pseudogene. The CDR3 spans 16 residues. The CDR3 protein is CASSKEEWQDTDTQYF. CDR3 nucleotide sequence: TGTGCCAGCAGCAAAGAGGAATGGCAGGACACAGATACGCAGTATTTT.

The chain is built from TRBV4-1 and TRBJ1-1; D is perhaps TRBD1 (5 bases). Germline V lookup: CDR1 MGHRA, CDR2 YSYEKL. The CDR3 totals 16 residues. V gave up 0 bases and J gave up 3 bases, with 14 bases separating them. The CDR3 protein is CASSQEGSGLYTEAFF. CDR3 sequence (DNA): TGCGCCAGCAGCCAAGAGGGTTCAGGGCTCTACACTGAAGCTTTCTTT.

On this clone itself: The same CDR3 is also encoded by other DNA sequences in this sample. The chain joins TRBV7-8 to TRBJ2-1, with 11 nucleotides matching TRBD2. The CDR3 covers 16 residues. The germline CDR1 and CDR2 sequences are SGHVS and FQNEAQ. J lost 1 base, V lost 5 bases, and 4 bases had no gene match. The CDR3 DNA follows: TGTGCCAGCAGCCTAACTAGCGGGAGATCCTACAATGAGCAGTTCTTC. Protein sequence: CASSLTSGRSYNEQFF.

The chain combines TRBV7-2 with TRBJ2-7; TRBD1 matches 7 bases. Unmatched junction bases numbered 4, after V lost 1 base and J lost 1 base. CDR1 is SGHTA, CDR2 FQGNSA, per germline. The length of the CDR3 is 15 residues. The CDR3 spells CASSLGGDRSYEQYF. The CDR3 DNA follows: TGTGCCAGCAGCTTAGGTGGGGACAGATCCTACGAGCAGTACTTC.

The V gene is TRBV7-9, the J gene TRBJ1-1, with 10 bases that match TRBD1. The CDR3 extends over 15 amino acids. In germline, CDR1 is SEHNR, CDR2 FQNEAQ (reference sequence). V trimming: 5 bases; J trimming: 0 bases; junction bases outside the gene matches: 3. The CDR3 coding sequence is TGTGCCAGCAGCCCGACAGGGGGCATGAACACTGAAGCTTTCTTT. The encoded protein is CASSPTGGMNTEAFF.